This T cell receptor beta chain was captured in a study of blood T cell repertoires in COVID-19. Study details: There were acute and convalescent COVID-19 samples, and they came from the United States, Italy and Spain. The cDNA or gDNA used as material had been derived from T cells, B-cell-depleted T cells, or PBMCs.

From germline, CDR1 is KGHSH and CDR2 LQKENI. Trimming took 3 bases from V and 2 from J, leaving 19 bases between them. CDR3 size: 18 residues. Recovery among Cohort 3 donors was established by two negative PCRs, clearance, or symptom resolution. Sequencing was performed with immunoSEQ multiplex PCR; in TCRdb, only in-frame clones are kept and a portion is missing. The data hold about 140,000 clones, with 60% to 80% observed a single time. The chain couples TRBV18 to TRBJ2-2; D gene unclear. This receptor was obtained from a woman aged 45-65 years who had recovered from COVID-19. Sequencing was done on a sample of PBMCs or T cells enriched from blood (not recorded which). The CDR3 sequence: CASSPPDGWSANTGELFF. In DNA, the CDR3 is TGTGCCAGCTCACCGCCAGACGGATGGAGCGCCAACACCGGGGAGCTGTTTTTT. Together with reference TRBV18 and TRBJ2-2, the CDR3 gives the full variable domain: NAGVMQNPRHLVRRRGQEARLRCSPMKGHSHVYWYRQLPEEGLKFMVYLQKENIIDESGMPKERFSAEFPKEGPSILRIQQVVRGDSAAYFCASSPPDGWSANTGELFFGEGSRLTVL.